Listed below are T cell receptor beta chains from one sample, sequenced in a study of patients and donors after allogeneic stem cell transplantation. TCRdb reprocessed the RT-PCR reads via MiXCR and lists one record per CDR3 protein. Of about 200,000 distinct CDR3 sequences in the sample, around two fifths are singletons; the top ten hold 30% to 35%. The sample comprised blood, either unsorted or a sorted T cell fraction (not recorded which). These receptors all come from a human donor who was either an allogeneic HSCT recipient or a stem cell or donor lymphocyte infusion donor (not recorded which). It is not recorded whose cells these are; they may come from a transplant donor. Each CDR3 is given with its conserved first and last residue. D genes are given only for firm matches. For some rows the clone size is stated as once, few or many, or as a class when expanded; others skip it.

v_gene	j_gene	len	d_gene	abundance	CDR3aa	CDR3nt
TRBV4-3	TRBJ2-2	15	TRBD2	NA	CASRTAGVGTGELFF	TGCGCCAGCAGGACAGCGGGAGTTGGTACCGGGGAGCTGTTTTTT
TRBV29-1	TRBJ1-5	15	NA	NA	CSVEVAGQSNQPQHF	TGCAGCGTTGAAGTCGCGGGGCAGAGCAATCAGCCCCAGCATTTT
TRBV12-3/TRBV12-4	TRBJ1-2	13	NA	NA	CASSLQQGYGYTF	TGTGCCAGCAGTTTGCAACAGGGCTATGGCTACACCTTC
TRBV5-1	TRBJ1-2	14	NA	NA	CASSLEGGNYGYTF	TGCGCCAGCAGCTTGGAAGGCGGGAACTATGGCTACACCTTC
TRBV4-2	TRBJ2-7	15	NA	few	CASSQASGSTYEQYF	TGTGCCAGCAGCCAGGCCTCCGGGAGCACCTACGAGCAGTACTTC
TRBV5-1	TRBJ1-6	16	TRBD1	NA	CASSSLGGQENSPLHF	TGCGCCAGCAGCTCACTCGGGGGACAGGAGAATTCACCCCTCCACTTT
TRBV3-1	TRBJ1-1	14	NA	NA	CASSQIEGNTEAFF	TGTGCCAGCAGCCAGATCGAAGGGAACACTGAAGCTTTCTTT
TRBV20-1	TRBJ1-2	14	NA	NA	CSARGGEPIWGYTF	TGCAGTGCTAGAGGTGGGGAGCCTATCTGGGGCTACACCTTC
TRBV12-3/TRBV12-4	TRBJ1-4	14	TRBD1	NA	CASRDRGENEKLFF	TGTGCCAGCAGGGACAGGGGAGAGAATGAAAAACTGTTTTTT
TRBV12-3/TRBV12-4	TRBJ1-2	14	NA	NA	CASSSPGPIYGYTF	TGTGCCAGCAGTTCACCGGGACCGATTTATGGCTACACCTTC
TRBV20-1	TRBJ2-4	9	NA	NA	CSARRGGYF	TGCAGTGCTAGAAGGGGCGGGTACTTC
TRBV27	TRBJ1-1	13	NA	few	CASSSRQAAEAFF	TGTGCCAGCAGTTCAAGACAGGCTGCTGAAGCTTTCTTT
TRBV28	TRBJ2-3	15	NA	NA	CASSPLGRSTDTQYF	TGTGCCAGCAGCCCCCTCGGGCGGAGCACAGATACGCAGTATTTT
TRBV4-3	TRBJ2-1	15	TRBD2	NA	CASSQDNSGSYEQFF	TGCGCCAGCAGCCAAGATAATAGCGGGAGTTATGAGCAGTTCTTC
TRBV5-6	TRBJ1-1	14	TRBD1	NA	CASETGTLNTEAFF	TGTGCCAGCGAGACAGGGACGCTTAACACTGAAGCTTTCTTT
TRBV7-2	TRBJ1-6	16	TRBD1	NA	CASSLEGASYNSPLHF	TGTGCCAGCAGCTTAGAGGGGGCCTCCTATAATTCACCCCTCCACTTT
TRBV4-3	TRBJ2-5	16	NA	few	CASSQDLQAAKETQYF	TGCGCCAGCAGCCAAGATTTACAGGCGGCGAAGGAGACCCAGTACTTC
TRBV4-3	TRBJ1-5	13	NA	few	CASSQDGSQPQHF	TGCGCCAGCAGCCAAGACGGCAGCCAGCCCCAGCATTTT
TRBV9	TRBJ2-5	15	NA	NA	CASSVGGSPQETQYF	TGTGCCAGCAGCGTAGGTGGTAGTCCACAAGAGACCCAGTACTTC
TRBV20-1	TRBJ2-2	16	TRBD2	once	CSARATGTSNTGELFF	TGCAGTGCTAGAGCAACCGGGACTAGCAACACCGGGGAGCTGTTTTTT
TRBV28	TRBJ2-7	15	TRBD2	NA	CASSPRTSYSYEQYF	TGTGCCAGCAGTCCGCGGACTAGCTATTCCTACGAGCAGTACTTC
TRBV28	TRBJ1-1	15	TRBD1	NA	CASRRGQDRGTEAFF	TGTGCCAGCAGGAGAGGACAGGATCGGGGCACTGAAGCTTTCTTT
TRBV12-3/TRBV12-4	TRBJ1-4	14	NA	many	CASSLSRDNEKLFF	TGTGCCAGCAGTTTGTCCAGGGATAATGAAAAACTGTTTTTT
TRBV4-3	TRBJ2-1	16	NA	NA	CASSQDPGETYNEQFF	TGCGCCAGCAGCCAAGATCCAGGGGAAACCTACAATGAGCAGTTCTTC
TRBV12-3/TRBV12-4	TRBJ1-2	13	NA	few	CASSFAGSSGYTF	TGTGCCAGCAGTTTCGCAGGGTCATCTGGCTACACCTTC
TRBV28	TRBJ2-1	14	NA	few	CASSFGFTYNEQFF	TGTGCCAGCAGTTTCGGGTTTACCTACAATGAGCAGTTCTTC
TRBV7-9	TRBJ1-4	16	TRBD1	few	CASSQGQGATNEKLFF	TGTGCCAGCAGCCAAGGACAGGGAGCTACTAATGAAAAACTGTTTTTT
TRBV20-1	TRBJ2-1	12	NA	NA	CKTEMDFNGQFF	TGCAAGACTGAAATGGACTTCAATGGGCAGTTCTTC
TRBV7-2	TRBJ2-1	16	TRBD2	NA	CASGHTSGSRYNEQFF	TGTGCCAGCGGACACACTAGCGGGAGTAGGTACAATGAGCAGTTCTTC